This T cell receptor (beta chain) was retrieved from a study of blood T cell repertoires in COVID-19. Study-level information: Sample material is recorded as cDNA or gDNA derived from T cells, B-cell-depleted T cells, or PBMCs.

Assay used: immunoSEQ multiplex PCR; TCRdb lists only in-frame clones, some missing. Of 95,000 to 150,000 clones in the sample, 90% to 95% were seen once. V was cut by 0 bases and J by 0 bases, with 12 bases left in between. The V gene's germline CDR1 is LGHNA and CDR2 YNFKEQ. CDR3 length equals 16 residues. The sequenced material came from peripheral blood. This sequence originates from a man in his forties or fifties with COVID-19, enrolled during active disease. The chain carries TRBV4-2 and TRBJ2-7; unclear D gene. CDR3 in amino acids: CASSQDLTYSSYEQYF. As DNA, the CDR3 is TGTGCCAGCAGCCAAGATTTAACATACAGCTCCTACGAGCAGTACTTC.